These 21 T cell receptor beta chains came from one sample sequenced in a study of T cell responses to AZD1222 COVID-19 vaccine. Sequencing used immunoSEQ multiplex PCR; TCRdb keeps in-frame clones, though not all of them. This table has about 160,000 clones, approximately 91% appearing once. The source material was peripheral blood, sampled on day 0 of AZD1222 vaccination. These receptors originate from an adult in good health.

This clone has a handful of counts. This chain joins TRBV5-1 and TRBJ1-2; a weak D match, TRBD1 (6 bases). Germline CDR1 is SGHRS and CDR2 is YFSETQ. V was trimmed by 3 bases and J by 9 bases, leaving 15 bases between them. The CDR3 sequence is 13 residues long. In DNA, the CDR3 is TGCGCCAGCAGCTCCGACAGGACGGGGAGCTACACCTTC. Translating gives CASSSDRTGSYTF.

DNA of the CDR3: TGTGCCAGCAGCCAAGATGAGAAGACGTTCTTT. Translation: CASSQDEKTFF. The genes are TRBV3-1 (or the pseudogene TRBV3-2) and TRBJ1-1, with no clear D. Deletions cut 0 bases from V and 14 bases from J, with 10 bases between. Germline CDR1 reads LGHDT; CDR2 reads YNNKEL (reference sequence). The CDR3 length is 11 residues.

V gene TRBV28 combines with J gene TRBJ1-6; no firm D call. Trimming shortened V by 5 bases and J by 11 bases, and 13 bases separated the two germline ends. Germline lookup yields CDR1 MDHEN and CDR2 SYDVKM. The CDR3 has 13 residues. CDR3 sequence reads: CASSTPRRAPLHF. The CDR3 region has the DNA TGTGCCAGCAGTACCCCACGGAGGGCACCCCTCCACTTT.

This clone was observed a handful of times. The chain is built from TRBV9 and TRBJ1-2; no clear D gene. V was pared by 0 bases and J by 7 bases, with 7 bases between. In germline, CDR1 is SGDLS, CDR2 YYNGEE. This CDR3 contains 12 residues. CDR3 sequence reads: CASSVDEGGYTF. Here the CDR3 DNA reads TGTGCCAGCAGCGTAGACGAGGGTGGCTACACCTTC.

The chain joins TRBV29-1 to TRBJ2-3; D remains ambiguous. Germline CDR1 SQVTM, CDR2 ANQGSEA. Trimming pared 4 bases from V and 0 bases from J, leaving 5 bases between. The CDR3 consists of 12 residues. The CDR3 nucleotides are TGCAGCGTTGTCTTAAGCACAGATACGCAGTATTTT. The encoded protein is CSVVLSTDTQYF.

This chain connects TRBV27 to TRBJ2-3; 7 positions match TRBD2. This CDR3 is 15 amino acids long. The germline gives CDR1 MNHEY, CDR2 SMNVEV (reference sequence). With 2 bases clipped from V and 0 bases from J, the junction kept 2 bases outside the gene matches. This CDR3 reads CASSLGLVSTDTQYF. CDR3 nucleotides: TGTGCCAGCAGTTTAGGACTAGTGAGCACAGATACGCAGTATTTT.

This chain connects TRBV10-3 to TRBJ1-1; the match to TRBD1 covers 8 bases. The junction had 9 bases not matched to a gene; V was cut back by 5 bases and J by 7 bases. This CDR3 is 14 amino acids long. Germline loops: CDR1 ENHRY, CDR2 SYGVKD. The CDR3 here is CAISFAGGLGEAFF. In DNA, the CDR3 is TGTGCCATCAGTTTCGCAGGGGGCCTAGGTGAAGCTTTCTTT.

This clone was detected only once. CDR3 loop: CASSIRQGDQPQHF. The CDR3 DNA is TGTGCCAGCAGCATACGACAGGGAGATCAGCCCCAGCATTTT. The genes are TRBV7-2 and TRBJ1-5; 7 nucleotides agree with TRBD1. The CDR3 extends over 14 amino acids. Looked up from germline, CDR1 is SGHTA and CDR2 is FQGNSA. The V segment lost 5 bases and the J segment 5 bases; nucleotides outside the gene matches: 6.

J is TRBJ1-5 and V is TRBV12-3 or TRBV12-4; TRBD1 might be the D (5 bases). V was pared by 8 bases and J by 4 bases, with 9 bases between. CDR3 length: 12 amino acids. The CDR3 bases are TGTGCCAGCGGGACCGAGAATCAGCCCCAGCATTTT. It yields the protein CASGTENQPQHF.

The chain carries TRBV6-5 and TRBJ1-2; tentative D call: TRBD1 (5 bases). The CDR3 runs to 13 residues. Trimming took 2 bases from V and 8 from J, leaving 12 bases between them. Germline assignment: CDR1 MNHEY and CDR2 SVGAGI. This chain's CDR3 is CASSYEGTRGYTF. The CDR3, as DNA: TGTGCCAGCAGTTACGAGGGGACTCGGGGCTACACCTTC.

This chain uses TRBV25-1 with TRBJ1-1; perhaps TRBD1 as D (6 bases). This CDR3 spans 14 amino acids. Germline V gene lookup returns CDR1 MGHDK and CDR2 SYGVNS. Trimming cost V 6 bases and J 7 bases, with 18 bases left between them. CDR3 loop: CASRFGGAQVEAFF. The CDR3 bases are TGTGCCAGCAGATTTGGGGGGGCGCAGGTTGAAGCTTTCTTT.

The chain combines TRBV4-3 with TRBJ1-1, with D uncertain. The CDR3 covers 13 residues. Trimming stripped 4 bases from V and 6 bases from J, with 12 bases between. Germline V gene data show CDR1 as LGHNA and CDR2 as YSLEER. The CDR3 DNA follows: TGCGCCAGCAGCCCTGGTCTGGGTTCTGAAGCTTTCTTT. It encodes CASSPGLGSEAFF.

The chain combines TRBV11-2 with TRBJ1-6; no clear D gene. V lost 5 bases and J 11 bases, leaving 16 bases between the germline ends. The CDR3 is 14 residues long. Germline CDR1 SGHAT, CDR2 FQNNGV. This CDR3 reads CASSKRLTAPPLHF. The CDR3 DNA is TGTGCCAGCAGCAAACGATTGACCGCCCCACCCCTCCACTTT.

The chain combines TRBV19 with TRBJ1-2; 7 bases fit TRBD1. The V gene's germline CDR1 is LNHDA and CDR2 SQIVND (reference sequence). V was pared by 4 bases and J by 2 bases, with 10 bases of the junction left unmatched. The CDR3 covers 16 residues. CDR3 in amino acids: CASSTTGDPLNYGYTF. CDR3 bases: TGTGCCAGTAGTACCACAGGGGACCCCTTAAACTATGGCTACACCTTC.

This clone was seen a few times. The chain links TRBV10-2 to TRBJ1-2; D is unclear. CDR1 is WSHSY and CDR2 is SAAADI in the germline V gene. The CDR3 spans 13 residues. Trimming removed 0 bases at V and 6 bases at J, with 8 bases between. CDR3 sequence (DNA): TGCGCCAGCAGTGAGTCGTCGGGGAATGGCTACACCTTC. This encodes CASSESSGNGYTF.

V is TRBV11-2 and J is TRBJ1-1, with D unresolved. Germline V gene sequence: CDR1 SGHAT, CDR2 FQNNGV. The CDR3 length is 15 residues. The V end was cut by 4 bases, the J end by 0 bases, with 12 bases between. This CDR3 reads CASSSVLAMNTEAFF. The CDR3 DNA sequence: TGTGCCAGCAGCTCCGTTCTGGCTATGAACACTGAAGCTTTCTTT.

This clone was observed at least ten times. V is TRBV10-2 and J is TRBJ2-3; D is possibly TRBD1 (5 bases). The CDR3 totals 13 residues. Germline lookup yields CDR1 WSHSY and CDR2 SAAADI. V lost 6 bases to trimming and J lost 0 bases, with 7 bases between them. CDR3: CASRQVSTDTQYF. In DNA form, the CDR3 reads TGCGCCAGCAGACAGGTTAGCACAGATACGCAGTATTTT.

V is TRBV7-3 and J is TRBJ1-5; unclear D gene. Looked up from germline, CDR1 is SGHTA and CDR2 is FQGTGA. The V and J ends lost 2 bases and 10 bases respectively, with 9 bases between them. The CDR3 is made up of 12 amino acids. This CDR3 reads CASSLGPHPQHF. As DNA, the CDR3 is TGTGCCAGCAGCTTAGGACCCCACCCCCAGCATTTT.

The chain joins TRBV7-2 to TRBJ1-5; D is undetermined. CDR1 SGHTA and CDR2 FQGNSA come from the germline V gene. V lost 3 bases and J lost 4, with 10 bases in between. The length of the CDR3 is 14 residues. In DNA form, the CDR3 reads TGTGCCAGCAGCTTTATGGACGGGAATCAGCCCCAGCATTTT. Its translation is CASSFMDGNQPQHF.

A single count supports this clone. The CDR3 is CASSLPGGPGNEQFF. As DNA, the CDR3 is TGTGCCAGCAGCTTACCGGGAGGGCCGGGGAATGAGCAGTTCTTC. The gene calls are TRBV7-9 and TRBJ2-1, with 8 bases identical to TRBD2. The CDR3 contains 15 residues. CDR1 and CDR2 from the germline V gene are SEHNR and FQNEAQ (reference sequence). V gave up 2 bases and J gave up 7 bases; unmatched junction bases: 7.

This clone has only one observation. V is TRBV15 and J is TRBJ1-2, with D possibly being TRBD1 (5 bases). CDR1 and CDR2 from the germline V gene are LNHNV and YYDKDF (reference sequence). This CDR3 has 15 amino acids. V was clipped by 0 bases and J by 4 bases, with 12 bases between them. CDR3 sequence (DNA): TGTGCCACCAGCAGAGAATTTGGGACCATCTATGGCTACACCTTC. It specifies CATSREFGTIYGYTF.